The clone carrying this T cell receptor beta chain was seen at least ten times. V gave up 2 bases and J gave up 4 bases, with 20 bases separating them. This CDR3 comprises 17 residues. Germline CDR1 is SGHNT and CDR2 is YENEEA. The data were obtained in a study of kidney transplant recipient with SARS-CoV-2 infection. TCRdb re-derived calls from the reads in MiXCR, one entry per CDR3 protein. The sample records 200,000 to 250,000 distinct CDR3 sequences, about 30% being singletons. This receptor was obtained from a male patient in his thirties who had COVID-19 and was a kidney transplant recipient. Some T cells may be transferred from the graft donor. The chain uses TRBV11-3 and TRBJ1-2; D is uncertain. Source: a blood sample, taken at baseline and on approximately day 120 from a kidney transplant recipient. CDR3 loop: CASSLISDLGKTYGYTF. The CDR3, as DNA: TGTGCCAGCAGCTTAATTAGCGATCTCGGAAAGACCTATGGCTACACCTTC.